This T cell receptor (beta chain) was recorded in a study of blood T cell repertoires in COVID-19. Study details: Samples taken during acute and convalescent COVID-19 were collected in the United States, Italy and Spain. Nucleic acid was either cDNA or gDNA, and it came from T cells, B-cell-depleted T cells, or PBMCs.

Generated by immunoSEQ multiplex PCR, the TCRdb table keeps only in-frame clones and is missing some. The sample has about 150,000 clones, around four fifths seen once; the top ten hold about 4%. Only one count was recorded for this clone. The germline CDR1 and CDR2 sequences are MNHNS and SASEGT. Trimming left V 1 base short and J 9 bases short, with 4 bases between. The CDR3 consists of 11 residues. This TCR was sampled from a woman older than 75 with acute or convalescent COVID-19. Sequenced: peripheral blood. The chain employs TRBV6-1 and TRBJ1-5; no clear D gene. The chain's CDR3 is CASSEGGPQHF. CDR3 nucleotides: TGTGCCAGCAGTGAAGGAGGGCCCCAGCATTTT.